The clone carrying this TCR beta chain was observed a single time. The PCR made use of 60 Vbeta and 13 Jbeta primers. Generated by immunoSEQ multiplex PCR, the TCRdb table keeps only in-frame clones and is missing some. The data hold about 190,000 clones, with over 80% observed a single time. The sample originates from a study of cytomegalovirus exposure and HLA in healthy donors. The source is a man in his fifties in good health and CMV-seronegative. The material sequenced was PBMCs.

DNA for the CDR3: TGTGCCAGCAGTTTGACGGGTGTCGGATTCCAAGAGACCCAGTACTTC. It encodes CASSLTGVGFQETQYF. J is TRBJ2-5 and V is TRBV28; D is unresolved. Trimming pared 3 bases from V and 1 base from J, leaving 15 bases between. The CDR3 covers 16 residues. Germline V gene lookup returns CDR1 MDHEN and CDR2 SYDVKM.